The rows below give T cell receptor beta chains drawn from one sample of a study of T-cell reconstitution after alpha-beta-depleted transplantation in children. TCRdb re-derived calls from the PCR reads in MiXCR, one entry per CDR3 protein. The sample holds about 540,000 distinct CDR3 sequences, roughly 30% seen once. The sequencing used PBMCs, collected before TCRalphabeta/CD19-depleted stem cell transplant. The origin of the receptors is a boy under two years old with Wiskott-Aldrich syndrome, due to receive a stem cell transplant. Each CDR3 is given with its conserved first and last residue. D genes are given only for firm matches. Some rows have no size entry. The others give once, few or many, or a class for an expanded clone.

D: NA
V: TRBV5-1
size: few
J: TRBJ2-5
CDR3: CASNVGTALEETQYF
DNA: TGCGCCAGCAATGTAGGGACGGCCCTCGAAGAGACCCAGTACTTC

D: TRBD2
V: TRBV4-2
size: NA
J: TRBJ2-5
CDR3: CASSQALAGPLQETQYF
DNA: TGTGCCAGCAGCCAGGCACTAGCGGGACCACTCCAAGAGACCCAGTACTTC

D: NA
V: TRBV3-1
size: few
J: TRBJ2-2
CDR3: CASSHPNTGELFF
DNA: TGTGCCAGCAGCCATCCTAACACCGGGGAGCTGTTTTTT

D: NA
V: TRBV27
size: NA
J: TRBJ2-3
CDR3: CASTGIAGTQYF
DNA: TGTGCCAGCACTGGGATAGCTGGTACGCAGTATTTT

D: NA
V: TRBV15
size: NA
J: TRBJ2-1
CDR3: CATSRDIRVRQFF
DNA: TGTGCCACCAGCAGAGATATCCGGGTGAGGCAGTTCTTC

D: NA
V: TRBV7-3
size: few
J: TRBJ2-5
CDR3: CASSFGKLETQYF
DNA: TGTGCCAGCAGCTTCGGGAAACTAGAGACCCAGTACTTC

D: NA
V: TRBV6-5
size: NA
J: TRBJ1-6
CDR3: CASRYRGHPNSPLHF
DNA: TGTGCCAGCAGATATAGGGGACACCCTAATTCACCCCTCCACTTT

D: NA
V: TRBV5-1
size: NA
J: TRBJ2-1
CDR3: CASSAGARGEQFF
DNA: TGCGCCAGCAGCGCCGGGGCTAGAGGTGAGCAGTTCTTC

D: TRBD1
V: TRBV10-3
size: NA
J: TRBJ2-6
CDR3: CAISSGQGRSSGANVLTF
DNA: TGTGCCATCAGCTCCGGACAGGGCCGAAGCTCTGGGGCCAACGTCCTGACTTTC

D: NA
V: TRBV20-1
size: NA
J: TRBJ2-7
CDR3: CSAPYSTSSYEQYF
DNA: TGCAGTGCCCCCTACAGCACTAGCTCCTACGAGCAGTACTTC

D: NA
V: TRBV3-1
size: NA
J: TRBJ2-7
CDR3: CASSRRTAFYEQYF
DNA: TGTGCCAGCAGCAGACGGACAGCCTTCTACGAGCAGTACTTC

D: TRBD2
V: TRBV5-1
size: NA
J: TRBJ2-1
CDR3: CASSFGLAGPNDQFF
DNA: TGCGCCAGCAGCTTCGGACTAGCGGGGCCCAATGACCAGTTCTTC

D: NA
V: TRBV12-3/TRBV12-4
size: few
J: TRBJ1-6
CDR3: CASSAGAGNSPLHF
DNA: TGTGCCAGCAGTGCAGGGGCTGGCAATTCACCCCTCCACTTT

D: TRBD2
V: TRBV29-1
size: NA
J: TRBJ2-7
CDR3: CSVESTSGTYEQYF
DNA: TGCAGCGTTGAGTCAACTAGCGGGACCTACGAGCAGTACTTC

D: TRBD2
V: TRBV11-1
size: NA
J: TRBJ2-4
CDR3: CASSLVPLAGLAKNIQYF
DNA: TGTGCCAGCAGCTTAGTCCCCCTAGCGGGATTAGCCAAAAACATTCAGTACTTC

D: NA
V: TRBV28
size: NA
J: TRBJ1-1
CDR3: CASSLGSAGAGGGAFF
DNA: TGTGCCAGCAGCCTGGGAAGTGCAGGGGCTGGAGGTGGAGCTTTCTTT

D: NA
V: TRBV11-2
size: few
J: TRBJ2-1
CDR3: CASSLDRDRFYNEQFF
DNA: TGTGCCAGCAGCTTAGATCGGGACCGATTCTACAATGAGCAGTTCTTC

D: NA
V: TRBV4-1
size: few
J: TRBJ2-7
CDR3: CASSQENGKSYEQYF
DNA: TGCGCCAGCAGCCAAGAGAACGGGAAGTCCTACGAGCAGTACTTC

D: NA
V: TRBV29-1
size: few
J: TRBJ2-1
CDR3: CSGGRGNEQFF
DNA: TGCAGCGGGGGTAGGGGCAATGAGCAGTTCTTC

D: TRBD2
V: TRBV5-1
size: NA
J: TRBJ2-1
CDR3: CASSLELAAYNEQFF
DNA: TGCGCCAGCAGCTTGGAACTAGCGGCCTACAATGAGCAGTTCTTC

D: NA
V: TRBV20-1
size: few
J: TRBJ2-3
CDR3: CSAGWDSDTQYF
DNA: TGCAGTGCAGGGTGGGACTCAGATACGCAGTATTTT

D: TRBD1
V: TRBV19
size: few
J: TRBJ1-2
CDR3: CASTASRQGAKGSYGYTF
DNA: TGTGCCAGTACCGCTTCCCGCCAGGGGGCGAAGGGATCCTATGGCTACACCTTC

D: NA
V: TRBV5-1
size: NA
J: TRBJ1-4
CDR3: CASSFDPANEKLFF
DNA: TGCGCCAGCAGCTTCGACCCAGCTAATGAAAAACTGTTTTTT

D: NA
V: TRBV7-9
size: few
J: TRBJ2-1
CDR3: CASSFGQGYNEQFF
DNA: TGTGCCAGCAGCTTTGGTCAGGGGTACAATGAGCAGTTCTTC

D: NA
V: TRBV29-1
size: NA
J: TRBJ2-7
CDR3: CSVETDSPYEQYF
DNA: TGCAGCGTTGAGACGGACAGTCCCTACGAGCAGTACTTC

D: TRBD2
V: TRBV20-1
size: NA
J: TRBJ2-1
CDR3: CSAPERDSYNEQFF
DNA: TGCAGTGCTCCTGAGCGGGACTCCTACAATGAGCAGTTCTTC

D: NA
V: TRBV4-1
size: NA
J: TRBJ2-1
CDR3: CASSQEPKGGGYNEQFF
DNA: TGCGCCAGCAGCCAAGAGCCCAAGGGAGGCGGCTACAATGAGCAGTTCTTC

D: TRBD1
V: TRBV3-1
size: NA
J: TRBJ1-1
CDR3: CASNSDRGEAFF
DNA: TGTGCCAGCAACTCGGACAGGGGGGAGGCTTTCTTT

D: NA
V: TRBV7-9
size: few
J: TRBJ2-7
CDR3: CASSGGTYSYEQYF
DNA: TGTGCCAGCAGCGGGGGGACATACTCCTACGAGCAGTACTTC

D: NA
V: TRBV20-1
size: NA
J: TRBJ2-3
CDR3: CSASGALQGGSTDTQYF
DNA: TGCAGTGCTAGTGGGGCACTACAGGGCGGCAGCACAGATACGCAGTATTTT

D: TRBD1
V: TRBV7-2
size: once
J: TRBJ2-5
CDR3: CASRLGGWYQRQETQYF
DNA: TGTGCCAGCAGGCTAGGGGGCTGGTATCAACGGCAAGAGACCCAGTACTTC

D: TRBD1
V: TRBV14
size: few
J: TRBJ1-2
CDR3: CASSRGTGPNYGYTF
DNA: TGTGCCAGCAGCCGGGGGACAGGTCCTAACTATGGCTACACCTTC

D: NA
V: TRBV7-2
size: NA
J: TRBJ2-3
CDR3: CASSSQAGRTDTQYF
DNA: TGTGCCAGCAGCTCCCAAGCGGGCCGCACAGATACGCAGTATTTT

D: TRBD1
V: TRBV5-1
size: NA
J: TRBJ2-1
CDR3: CASSVSGQGAYEQFF
DNA: TGCGCCAGCAGCGTCTCTGGACAGGGGGCCTATGAGCAGTTCTTC

D: NA
V: TRBV12-3/TRBV12-4
size: few
J: TRBJ2-7
CDR3: CASAYSAYEQYF
DNA: TGTGCCAGCGCCTACAGCGCCTACGAGCAGTACTTC

D: TRBD1
V: TRBV10-3
size: NA
J: TRBJ2-1
CDR3: CAISVDRVDEQFF
DNA: TGTGCCATCAGCGTGGACAGGGTAGATGAGCAGTTCTTC

D: NA
V: TRBV29-1
size: NA
J: TRBJ1-2
CDR3: CSVEVGGYTF
DNA: TGCAGCGTTGAAGTCGGAGGTTACACCTTC

D: TRBD1
V: TRBV5-1
size: NA
J: TRBJ2-4
CDR3: CASRLNVAVTGKANIQYF
DNA: TGCGCCAGCAGGTTGAATGTCGCAGTGACAGGGAAGGCAAACATTCAGTACTTC

D: NA
V: TRBV7-2
size: few
J: TRBJ2-5
CDR3: CASKGPGQTQYF
DNA: TGTGCCAGCAAGGGTCCGGGTCAGACCCAGTACTTC

D: NA
V: TRBV9
size: NA
J: TRBJ2-1
CDR3: CASSPGAFYNEQFF
DNA: TGTGCCAGCAGCCCCGGGGCCTTCTACAATGAGCAGTTCTTC

D: TRBD2
V: TRBV10-3
size: NA
J: TRBJ2-7
CDR3: CAIGPPGLAVYEQYF
DNA: TGTGCCATCGGCCCTCCGGGACTAGCGGTCTACGAGCAGTACTTC

D: NA
V: TRBV10-3
size: few
J: TRBJ1-1
CDR3: CAIRNSQRNTEAFF
DNA: TGTGCCATCAGGAACTCTCAGAGGAACACTGAAGCTTTCTTT

D: NA
V: TRBV12-5
size: NA
J: TRBJ2-4
CDR3: CASGLPWTDKNIQYF
DNA: TGTGCTAGTGGTTTGCCCTGGACAGACAAAAACATTCAGTACTTC

D: NA
V: TRBV29-1
size: NA
J: TRBJ1-1
CDR3: CSVEGWTDRMNTEAFF
DNA: TGCAGCGTTGAAGGCTGGACAGATCGGATGAACACTGAAGCTTTCTTT

D: TRBD2
V: TRBV20-1
size: NA
J: TRBJ2-3
CDR3: CSARPSGTSTDTQYF
DNA: TGCAGTGCTAGACCTAGCGGTACTAGCACAGATACGCAGTATTTT

D: NA
V: TRBV20-1
size: few
J: TRBJ1-5
CDR3: CSARVEYSNQPQHF
DNA: TGCAGTGCTAGAGTGGAGTATAGCAATCAGCCCCAGCATTTT

D: NA
V: TRBV6-5
size: few
J: TRBJ2-2
CDR3: CASSYSFLFRVRTTGELFF
DNA: TGTGCCAGCAGTTACTCGTTTCTATTCCGAGTAAGGACAACCGGGGAGCTGTTTTTT

D: TRBD2
V: TRBV15
size: NA
J: TRBJ2-5
CDR3: CATSSRTSVKTQYF
DNA: TGTGCCACCAGCAGCAGGACTAGCGTGAAGACCCAGTACTTC

D: TRBD2
V: TRBV3-1
size: few
J: TRBJ2-7
CDR3: CASSLRTSGRNEQYF
DNA: TGTGCCAGCAGCCTCCGGACTAGCGGGAGGAACGAGCAGTACTTC

D: NA
V: TRBV20-1
size: NA
J: TRBJ1-1
CDR3: CSARHGGVGTEAFF
DNA: TGCAGTGCTAGGCACGGGGGGGTCGGGACTGAAGCTTTCTTT

D: NA
V: TRBV20-1
size: few
J: TRBJ1-3
CDR3: CSARERRSAGNTIYF
DNA: TGCAGTGCTAGGGAACGACGAAGTGCAGGAAACACCATATATTTT

D: TRBD1
V: TRBV24-1
size: NA
J: TRBJ2-5
CDR3: CATSDSTGAQETQYF
DNA: TGTGCCACCAGTGACTCGACAGGGGCCCAAGAGACCCAGTACTTC

D: TRBD1
V: TRBV11-2
size: NA
J: TRBJ2-2
CDR3: CASSLVDRANTGELFF
DNA: TGTGCCAGCAGCTTAGTAGACAGGGCGAACACCGGGGAGCTGTTTTTT

D: TRBD2
V: TRBV9
size: NA
J: TRBJ2-7
CDR3: CASSVASGLADPYEQYF
DNA: TGTGCCAGCAGCGTAGCCTCGGGACTAGCGGACCCCTACGAGCAGTACTTC

D: TRBD2
V: TRBV3-1
size: NA
J: TRBJ2-1
CDR3: CASSQSLAGGLNEQFF
DNA: TGTGCCAGCAGCCAATCCCTGGCGGGAGGGCTCAATGAGCAGTTCTTC

D: NA
V: TRBV11-2
size: NA
J: TRBJ2-1
CDR3: CASSPWLSSYNEQFF
DNA: TGTGCCAGCAGCCCGTGGCTATCCTCCTACAATGAGCAGTTCTTC

D: TRBD2
V: TRBV12-3/TRBV12-4
size: few
J: TRBJ2-1
CDR3: CASRDLSGRSSYNEQFF
DNA: TGTGCCAGCAGGGACCTTAGCGGGAGGAGCTCCTACAATGAGCAGTTCTTC

D: TRBD2
V: TRBV10-2
size: few
J: TRBJ2-1
CDR3: CASSEEVAGWPNNEQFF
DNA: TGCGCCAGCAGTGAGGAGGTAGCGGGATGGCCAAACAATGAGCAGTTCTTC

D: TRBD1
V: TRBV29-1
size: once
J: TRBJ2-1
CDR3: CSVPGDRSYNEQFF
DNA: TGCAGCGTCCCAGGGGACAGGAGTTACAATGAGCAGTTCTTC

D: NA
V: TRBV7-2
size: few
J: TRBJ1-2
CDR3: CASSLTPGSPYGYTF
DNA: TGTGCCAGCAGCTTAACCCCAGGGTCCCCGTATGGCTACACCTTC